This TCR beta chain was recovered during a study of blood T cell repertoires in COVID-19. Per the original data handling: Cell counts per sample came from amplifying reference gene primers. TCRdb's table, derived via immunoSEQ multiplex PCR, lists solely in-frame clones and lacks some. The V and J calls and the clone size are those of that table, but D and trimming were determined from the DNA. The sample contains around 140,000 clones, about nine tenths of which appear only once. The sample was PBMCs or T cells enriched from blood (not recorded which). The sequence was obtained from a man aged 60-69 years who had recovered from COVID-19.

The CDR3 protein is CASSSPPTQYF. The CDR3 DNA follows: TGTGCCAGCAGCTCCCCCCCAACGCAGTATTTT. V usage is TRBV9 and J usage is TRBJ2-3; D is ambiguous. Trimming stripped 4 bases from V and 9 bases from J, with 9 bases between. The CDR3 loop spans 11 amino acids. Looked up from germline, CDR1 is SGDLS and CDR2 is YYNGEE.